The next 12 T cell receptor beta chains were all read from a single sample in a study of cytomegalovirus exposure and HLA in healthy donors. It was with 60 Vbeta and 13 Jbeta primers that the PCR ran. Produced via immunoSEQ multiplex PCR; TCRdb's table is partial and in-frame only. The table has some 160,000 clones, 65% to 80% seen once. Sequenced material: PBMCs. The receptors were gathered from a woman in her forties in good health and CMV-seronegative.

This chain connects TRBV7-9 to TRBJ2-1; TRBD2 matches 9 bases. CDR1 and CDR2 from the germline V gene are SEHNR and FQNEAQ (reference sequence). CDR3 length: 16 residues. Trimming removed 1 base from V and 4 bases from J; junction bases left unmatched: 5. The CDR3 DNA reads as TGTGCCAGCAGCTTAGAGGTACTAGCGGGTTACAATGAGCAGTTCTTC. Its translation is CASSLEVLAGYNEQFF.

The V and J genes are TRBV5-6 and TRBJ2-1, with a possible D match to TRBD2 (5 bases). The CDR3 sequence is 17 residues long. The V end was cut by 4 bases, the J end by 8 bases, with 25 bases between. CDR1 is SGHDT, CDR2 YYEEEE, per germline. The CDR3 is CASSNQAWATIRHEQFF. The CDR3 coding sequence is TGTGCCAGCAGCAACCAGGCCTGGGCGACTATCAGGCATGAGCAGTTCTTC.

V and J are TRBV9 and TRBJ1-6; D might be TRBD1 (5 bases). Per the germline V gene, CDR1 is SGDLS and CDR2 is YYNGEE. Trimming stripped 5 bases from V and 13 bases from J, with 13 bases between. The CDR3 is made up of 12 amino acids. Here the CDR3 DNA reads TGTGCCAGCAGTCTGGGGGGGGGTCCCCTCCACTTT. Its protein is CASSLGGGPLHF.

This chain uses TRBV27 with TRBJ2-7; TRBD1 matches 10 bases. The CDR3 length is 16 residues. Germline CDR1 reads MNHEY; CDR2 reads SMNVEV (reference sequence). V shed 6 bases and J 6 bases; nucleotides not matched to a gene: 14. CDR3 nucleotides: TGTGCCAGCAGCCTCGGGACCGGGACAGGGGATTCCGAGCAGTACTTC. Translation: CASSLGTGTGDSEQYF.

This clone was seen only a few times. The chain carries TRBV5-1 and TRBJ2-1; 8 bases align to TRBD1. This CDR3 contains 15 residues. With V trimmed by 6 bases and J by 4 bases, 9 bases remained unmatched. CDR1 SGHRS and CDR2 YFSETQ come from the germline V gene. The CDR3 DNA reads TGCGCCAGCAACCGGGACAGGAGGTCATACAATGAGCAGTTCTTC. This translates into CASNRDRRSYNEQFF. The full variable domain, its missing parts supplied by reference TRBV5-1 and TRBJ2-1, is KAGVTQTPRYLIKTRGQQVTLSCSPISGHRSVSWYQQTPGQGLQFLFEYFSETQRNKGNFPGRFSGRQFSNSRSEMNVSTLELGDSALYLCASNRDRRSYNEQFFGPGTRLTVL.

The CDR3 region has the DNA TGTGCCAGCAGCCCTGGTTACGGGGGAGGTGAAAAACTGTTTTTT. It is translated as CASSPGYGGGEKLFF. The chain combines TRBV6-6 with TRBJ1-4; tentatively, D is TRBD1 (5 bases). V lost 6 bases to trimming and J lost 7 bases, with 18 bases between them. CDR1 is MNHNY and CDR2 is SVGAGI in the germline V gene (reference sequence). The CDR3 is 15 residues long.

The genes are TRBV29-1 and TRBJ1-4, with TRBD1 identical over 7 bases. From germline, CDR1 is SQVTM and CDR2 ANQGSEA. There are 14 residues in the CDR3. The ends lost 8 bases at V and 11 bases at J; junction bases unmatched: 17. CDR3 DNA: TGCAGCATCTCTGACGGTTTGGCAGGGGGGAAACTGTTTTTT. Its protein is CSISDGLAGGKLFF.

The chain has TRBV7-8 and TRBJ1-5; possible D gene TRBD1, 5 bases. Trimming took off 5 bases at V and 2 bases at J, with 13 bases between the two ends. CDR3 length: 15 amino acids. The V gene's germline CDR1 is SGHVS and CDR2 FQNEAQ. The CDR3, as DNA: TGTGCCAGCAGCCTACAGGACGGCGGCAATCAGCCCCAGCATTTT. It specifies CASSLQDGGNQPQHF.

In its sample, this clone was seen a few times. The chain carries TRBV23-1 and TRBJ2-2, with D unresolved. TRBV23-1 is an ORF for which the function is uncertain. The CDR3 totals 15 residues. V gave up 2 bases and J gave up 1 base, with 8 bases separating them. The CDR3 here is CASSQTKRNTGELFF. The CDR3 coding sequence is TGCGCCAGCAGTCAAACTAAGCGGAACACCGGGGAGCTGTTTTTT.

The DNA of the CDR3 is TGTGCCAGCAGTGGTCAAGGACACACATACTCTGGGGCCAACGTCCTGACTTTC. Translating it yields CASSGQGHTYSGANVLTF. The rearrangement joins TRBV6-1 to TRBJ2-6; tentatively, D is TRBD1 (5 bases). CDR1 and CDR2 (germline): MNHNS, SASEGT. Between the trimmed V and J ends, which lost 4 bases and 0 bases, there was a span of 16 bases. The CDR3 totals 18 residues.

This sequence joins TRBV28 and TRBJ1-2, with 7 bases fitting TRBD1. This CDR3 contains 14 residues. Per germline, CDR1 MDHEN and CDR2 SYDVKM. The trim removed 4 bases at V and 5 bases at J, leaving 7 bases unmatched. CDR3 amino acids: CASSYPGTVYGYTF. CDR3 sequence (DNA): TGTGCCAGCAGTTACCCCGGGACAGTATATGGCTACACCTTC.

The genes are TRBV11-2 and TRBJ1-4, with D perhaps matching TRBD1 (6 bases). This CDR3 is built from 14 residues. In germline, CDR1 is SGHAT, CDR2 FQNNGV. Trimming shortened V by 6 bases and J by 8 bases, and 16 bases separated the two germline ends. CDR3 sequence: CASSRGQTEEKLFF. In DNA, the CDR3 is TGTGCCAGCAGTCGAGGACAGACGGAAGAAAAACTGTTTTTT. The full variable domain, with the rest looked up from reference TRBV11-2 and TRBJ1-4, is EAGVAQSPRYKIIEKRQSVAFWCNPISGHATLYWYQQILGQGPKLLIQFQNNGVVDDSQLPKDRFSAERLKGVDSTLKIQPAKLEDSAVYLCASSRGQTEEKLFFGSGTQLSVL.